Below, 14 T cell receptor beta chains from the same sample are listed, as sequenced in a study of radiation and T cells in renal cell carcinoma. TCRdb keeps only in-frame clones here, not all; method: immunoSEQ multiplex PCR. Here the sample spans some 150,000 clones, 75% to 90% being singletons. The time point is: baseline pretreatment blood. Treatment indicated: 15 Gy SBRT to primary tumor, nephrectomy 4 weeks later. This sample comprised blood, obtained from a patient whose treatment included radiotherapy and nephrectomy. These receptors came from a woman aged 45-65 years with renal cell carcinoma.

The chain combines TRBV6-4 with TRBJ2-3; D is perhaps TRBD1 (5 bases). Trimming stripped 0 bases from V and 3 bases from J, with 10 bases between. Looked up from germline, CDR1 is MRHNA and CDR2 is SNTAGT. This CDR3 is built from 15 residues. CDR3 bases: TGTGCCAGCAGTGACTCAAGGGGTGTAACAGATACGCAGTATTTT. It yields the protein CASSDSRGVTDTQYF.

The chain employs TRBV5-4 and TRBJ1-5; D gene uncertain. The CDR3 has 13 residues. Per the germline V gene, CDR1 is SGHNT and CDR2 is YYREEE (reference sequence). Deletions cut 4 bases from V and 0 bases from J, with 5 bases between. The CDR3 DNA sequence: TGTGCCAGCAGCGTTGATAGCAATCAGCCCCAGCATTTT. This codes for CASSVDSNQPQHF.

This chain joins TRBV28 and TRBJ1-1, with D possibly TRBD1 on 6 matching bases. V dropped 8 bases and J dropped 14 bases, with 21 bases sitting between them. Germline CDR1 and CDR2: MDHEN and SYDVKM. The CDR3 extends over 12 amino acids. CDR3 sequence (DNA): TGTGCCAGCTCTGCCCCGGGACATAGGAGCTTCTTT. Its protein is CASSAPGHRSFF.

This clone occurred once. The CDR3 region is CASSYGGGNIQYF. CDR3 sequence (DNA): TGTGCCAGCAGCTACGGGGGAGGAAACATTCAGTACTTC. This chain uses TRBV14 with TRBJ2-4; weak D call: TRBD2 (6 bases). The CDR3 has 13 residues. The ends were cut back, 5 bases at V and 6 bases at J, with 11 bases in the middle. In germline, CDR1 is SGHDN, CDR2 FVKESK.

CDR3 sequence reads: CASRGQTDTEAFF. CDR3 coding DNA: TGTGCCAGCAGGGGACAGACCGACACTGAAGCTTTCTTT. The chain couples TRBV6-1 to TRBJ1-1; the match to TRBD1 covers 7 bases. Trimming took 6 bases from V and 3 from J; bases not matched to a gene: 4. Per the germline V gene, CDR1 is MNHNS and CDR2 is SASEGT. This CDR3 region has 13 residues.

As regards this clone: The junction departs from germline at one end; a sequencing error may be responsible. V usage is TRBV2 and J usage is TRBJ2-3; tentative D call: TRBD2 (6 bases). The CDR3 extends over 13 amino acids. CDR1 SNHLY and CDR2 FYNNEI come from the germline V gene. CDR3 in amino acids: CASSVGSRDTQYF. The CDR3 region has the DNA TGTGCCAGCAGTGTCGGGAGCAGAGATACGCAGTATTTT.

The rearrangement links TRBV5-1 to TRBJ2-2, with 8 nucleotides matching TRBD2. V shed 0 bases and J 3 bases; nucleotides not matched to a gene: 1. The CDR3 runs 15 residues. Germline V CDR1 and CDR2: SGHRS, YFSETQ. The CDR3 DNA reads as TGCGCCAGCAGCTTGGCGGGAGGGGACACCGGGGAGCTGTTTTTT. It encodes CASSLAGGDTGELFF.

There are a few counts of this clone. The rearrangement uses TRBV5-8 and TRBJ2-7; D may be TRBD1 or TRBD2 (5 bases each). Germline V gene lookup returns CDR1 SGHTS and CDR2 YDEGEE. The CDR3 runs 15 residues. The ends were cut back, 6 bases at V and 0 bases at J, with 16 bases in the middle. The CDR3 bases are TGTGCCAGCACCGATACGGGACGGAGCTCCTACGAGCAGTACTTC. Its translation is CASTDTGRSSYEQYF. Complete variable domain (other parts from reference TRBV5-8 and TRBJ2-7): EAGVTQSPTHLIKTRGQQATLRCSPISGHTSVYWYQQALGLGLQFLLWYDEGEERNRGNFPPRFSGRQFPNYSSELNVNALELEDSALYLCASTDTGRSSYEQYFGPGTRLTVT.

This chain connects TRBV7-9 to TRBJ1-5, with no clear D. Per germline, CDR1 SEHNR and CDR2 FQNEAQ (reference sequence). Trimming pared 1 base from V and 6 bases from J, leaving 7 bases between. CDR3 length: 13 amino acids. The CDR3 coding sequence is TGTGCCAGCAGCTTAGTAGGTGTTCAGCCCCAGCATTTT. Its protein product is CASSLVGVQPQHF.

A single count supports this clone. V gene TRBV4-3 combines with J gene TRBJ1-5; 8 bases align to TRBD1. Per germline, CDR1 LGHNA and CDR2 YSLEER. The length of the CDR3 is 20 residues. With V trimmed by 1 base and J by 0 bases, 14 bases remained unmatched. CDR3 nucleotide sequence: TGCGCCAGCAGCCAAGCGTCGGAGACAGGGGATCCTACTAGCAATCAGCCCCAGCATTTT. Encoded protein: CASSQASETGDPTSNQPQHF.

This clone was recorded a few times. The chain combines TRBV29-1 with TRBJ2-2; no clear D gene. This CDR3 contains 11 residues. Between the trimmed V and J ends, which lost 3 bases and 6 bases, there was a span of 5 bases. The V gene's germline CDR1 is SQVTM and CDR2 ANQGSEA. CDR3 sequence (DNA): TGCAGCGTTGATGGGGCCGGGGAGCTGTTTTTT. Translated: CSVDGAGELFF.

The chain couples TRBV6-5 to TRBJ2-3; D is unresolved. Trimming took 6 bases from V and 5 from J, leaving 9 bases between them. The V gene's germline CDR1 is MNHEY and CDR2 SVGAGI. The CDR3 runs 12 residues. The CDR3 nucleotides read TGTGCCAGCAGCTCGGGTTTAGATACGCAGTATTTT. As protein: CASSSGLDTQYF.

This clone has just a few counts. V usage is TRBV5-1 and J usage is TRBJ2-2; D might be TRBD2 (6 bases). In germline, CDR1 is SGHRS, CDR2 YFSETQ. The CDR3 runs 15 residues. V shed 7 bases and J shed 0 bases, with 13 bases lying between them. CDR3 residues: CASYKTGANTGELFF. CDR3 in DNA: TGCGCCAGCTATAAAACGGGAGCGAACACCGGGGAGCTGTTTTTT. Variable domain in full (rest from reference TRBV5-1 and TRBJ2-2): KAGVTQTPRYLIKTRGQQVTLSCSPISGHRSVSWYQQTPGQGLQFLFEYFSETQRNKGNFPGRFSGRQFSNSRSEMNVSTLELGDSALYLCASYKTGANTGELFFGEGSRLTVL.

This chain joins TRBV7-2 and TRBJ1-1; maybe TRBD1 (5 bases). Germline CDR1 reads SGHTA; CDR2 reads FQGNSA. Trimming removed 2 bases from V and 5 bases from J, with 15 bases in between. This CDR3 is 15 amino acids long. CDR3 coding DNA: TGTGCCAGCAGCTTACGTGCCTCGAGGGGTACTGAAGCTTTCTTT. Translated, it gives CASSLRASRGTEAFF.